This TCR beta chain was identified during a study of HIV-infected patients and healthy controls. Broader study findings: Eight alpha and eight beta V genes differed significantly in mean usage between HIV-infected patients and controls. Only sixteen HIV-infected individuals were processed, a major limit on how widely findings apply.

Whole blood was used without fractionation, so all unsorted peripheral T cells were included. 450 to 600 ng RNA was reverse transcribed with alpha and beta constant-region primers. Alpha and beta chain libraries were made separately by chain-specific third strand synthesis with multiplexing indices. The library had 12-nucleotide molecular identifiers formed by two random hexamers joined together. Via MiXCR, TCRdb re-called the 5' RACE reads, giving one row per CDR3 protein. The sample lists under 20,000 distinct CDR3 sequences; around 10% were seen once. V lost 3 bases, J lost 7 bases, and 1 base stayed unmatched. CDR1 is LNHDA and CDR2 is SQIVND in the germline V gene (reference sequence). CDR3 size: 14 residues. This clonotype was seen only a few times. Its specificity is not known.

The specimen was blood. The TCR comes from an adult in good health. The chain joins TRBV19 to TRBJ2-1; 12 nucleotides agree with TRBD2. Here the CDR3 DNA reads TGTGCCAGTAGTATTGGGACTAGCGGGAATGAGCAGTTCTTC. It is translated as CASSIGTSGNEQFF.